The clone carrying this TCR beta chain appeared a single time. The antigen remains undetermined. CDR1 and CDR2 from the germline V gene are LNHDA and SQIVND (reference sequence). V lost 5 bases, J lost 10 bases, and 7 bases stayed unmatched. CDR3 length equals 14 residues. The record originates from a study of OX40 agonist ivuxolimab in advanced cancers. Study background: The study gave patients intravenous ivuxolimab at 0.01 to 10 mg/kg every 2 weeks.

Generated by immunoSEQ multiplex PCR, the TCRdb table keeps only in-frame clones and is missing some. The sample lists 85,000 to 100,000 clones, approximately 95% occurring once. Whole-study results and caveats: The mean number of expanded clones was higher in CD8+ T cells than in CD4+.

The TCR comes from an adult with an advanced solid tumor such as melanoma, head and neck, liver or kidney cancer. Sequenced here: CD4+ or CD8+ T cells sorted from blood, sampled in a trial of the OX40 agonist ivuxolimab. The chain has TRBV19 and TRBJ2-1; 11 bases line up with TRBD1. In DNA, the CDR3 is TGTGCCAGTAGTCTACGGGACAGGGGGTGGGAGCAGTTCTTC. Its protein is CASSLRDRGWEQFF.